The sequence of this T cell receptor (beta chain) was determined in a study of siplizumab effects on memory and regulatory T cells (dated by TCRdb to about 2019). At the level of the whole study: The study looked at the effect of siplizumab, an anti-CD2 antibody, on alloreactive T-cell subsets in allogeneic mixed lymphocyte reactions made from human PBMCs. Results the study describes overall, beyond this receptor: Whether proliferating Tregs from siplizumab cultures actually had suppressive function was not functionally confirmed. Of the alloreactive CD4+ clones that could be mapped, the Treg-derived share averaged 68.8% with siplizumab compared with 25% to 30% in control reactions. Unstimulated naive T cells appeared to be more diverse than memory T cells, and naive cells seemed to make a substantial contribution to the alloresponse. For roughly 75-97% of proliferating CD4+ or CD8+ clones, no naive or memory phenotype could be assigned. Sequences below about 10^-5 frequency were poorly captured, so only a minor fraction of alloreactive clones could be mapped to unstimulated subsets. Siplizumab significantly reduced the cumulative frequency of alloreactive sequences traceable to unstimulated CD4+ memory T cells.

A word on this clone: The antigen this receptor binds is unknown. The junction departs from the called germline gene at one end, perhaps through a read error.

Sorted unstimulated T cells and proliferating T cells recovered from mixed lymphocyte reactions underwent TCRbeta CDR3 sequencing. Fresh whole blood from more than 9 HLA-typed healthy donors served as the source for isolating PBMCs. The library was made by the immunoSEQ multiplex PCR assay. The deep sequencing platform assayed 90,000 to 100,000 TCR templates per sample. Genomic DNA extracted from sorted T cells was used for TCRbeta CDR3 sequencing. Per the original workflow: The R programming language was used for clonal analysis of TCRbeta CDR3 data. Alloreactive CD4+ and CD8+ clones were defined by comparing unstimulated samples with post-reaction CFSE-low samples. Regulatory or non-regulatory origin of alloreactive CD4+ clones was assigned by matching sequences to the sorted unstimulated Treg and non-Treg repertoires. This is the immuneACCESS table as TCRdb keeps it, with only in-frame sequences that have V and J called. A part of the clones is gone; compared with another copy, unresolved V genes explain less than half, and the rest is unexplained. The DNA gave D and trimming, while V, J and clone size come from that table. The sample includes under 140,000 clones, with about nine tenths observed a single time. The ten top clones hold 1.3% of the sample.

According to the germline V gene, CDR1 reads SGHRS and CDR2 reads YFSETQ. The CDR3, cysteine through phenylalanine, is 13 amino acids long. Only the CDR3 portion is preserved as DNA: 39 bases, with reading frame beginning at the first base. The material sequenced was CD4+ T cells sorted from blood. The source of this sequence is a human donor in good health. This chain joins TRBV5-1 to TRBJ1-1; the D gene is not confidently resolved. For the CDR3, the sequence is CASSLGVNTEAFF. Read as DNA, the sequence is TGCGCCAGCAGTTTGGGAGTGAACACTGAAGCTTTCTTT.